This is a list of T cell receptor beta chains from one sample in a study of OX40 agonist ivuxolimab in advanced cancers. Sequenced by immunoSEQ multiplex PCR; TCRdb stores in-frame clones only, minus some. The sample lists 100,000 to 150,000 clones, 90% occurring once. This material consisted of CD4+ or CD8+ T cells sorted from blood, taken in a trial of the OX40 agonist ivuxolimab. Receptor source: an adult with an advanced solid tumor such as melanoma, head and neck, liver or kidney cancer. The CDR3 runs from the conserved cysteine through the conserved F or W. A D gene is named only where the DNA matches it firmly.

>.|13|TRBV7-9|TRBJ1-3
TGTGCCAGCAGCTTGAGCTCTGGAAACACCATATATTTT
CASSLSSGNTIYF
>TRBD2|15|TRBV19|TRBJ2-2
TGTGCCAGTAGCACCGGGACCGGGGGGGACGGGGAGCTGTTTTTT
CASSTGTGGDGELFF
>.|15|TRBV7-7|TRBJ2-3
TGTGCTAGCAGCTTAGGCGGAGGTGGGACAGATACGCAGTATTTT
CASSLGGGGTDTQYF
>.|13|TRBV19|TRBJ2-5
TGTGCCAGTAGTAATTACGGGACAGAGACCCAGTACTTC
CASSNYGTETQYF
>TRBD2|16|TRBV30|TRBJ2-1
TGTGCCTGGAGTGATAGGACTAGCGGACACTACAATGAGCAGTTCTTC
CAWSDRTSGHYNEQFF
>.|14|TRBV19|TRBJ1-1
TGTGCCAGTACCAGGGGCAGAACGAACACTGAAGCTTTCTTT
CASTRGRTNTEAFF
>TRBD1|19|TRBV27|TRBJ1-5
TGTGCCAGCAGTCTTCTGGGACAGGGCACGCAAGGGAGCAATCAGCCCCAGCATTTT
CASSLLGQGTQGSNQPQHF
>TRBD2|15|TRBV7-9|TRBJ2-7
TGTGCCAGCAGCGAGGGACTAGCGGGAGGATACGAGCAGTACTTC
CASSEGLAGGYEQYF
>TRBD1|15|TRBV19|TRBJ1-4
TGTGCCAGTAGTATAAATGGACAGGTTAATGAAAAACTGTTTTTT
CASSINGQVNEKLFF
>.|18|TRBV7-9|TRBJ2-7
TGTGCCAGCAGTCCTTACCGGGGTTCTTCCCTCGCTCCCTACGAGCAGTACTTC
CASSPYRGSSLAPYEQYF
>.|14|TRBV13|TRBJ1-2
TGTGCCAGCAGCTTAGGCACAGAAAGGTTCGGCTACACCTTC
CASSLGTERFGYTF
>.|14|TRBV28|TRBJ2-1
TGTGCCAGCAGTTTGGAGGGAGGTTACAATGAGCAGTTCTTC
CASSLEGGYNEQFF
>.|15|TRBV5-1|TRBJ2-7
TGCGCCAGCAGCTTGGAACAGGGTCGGGCTGGCGAGCAGTACTTC
CASSLEQGRAGEQYF
>.|13|TRBV7-9|TRBJ1-1
TGTGCCAGCAGCTTGGCGGACAGCATTGAAGCTTTCTTT
CASSLADSIEAFF